This TCR beta chain was identified in a study of CXCR3-negative and CXCR3-positive naive CD8 T cells. UMI-labeled 5' RACE yielded the TRB cDNA libraries. TCRdb re-called the 5' RACE reads; every CDR3 protein appears as one record, without DNA. This sample carries roughly 48,000 distinct CDR3 sequences, with 15% going to the ten biggest clones. From germline, CDR1 is SGHDN and CDR2 FVKESK. This CDR3 contains 16 residues. This TCR came from a human donor in good health. Some clones in this sample may be carry-over from other donors' samples. The chain links TRBV14 to TRBJ2-1; there is no DNA to check the TCRdb D call of TRBD1. Sequences were obtained from memory CD8+ T cells from blood. The CDR3 protein is CASSQGSWAAYNEQFF.